This passage covers 13 T cell receptor beta chains from one sample sequenced in a study of shared clonotypes between healthy human individuals. The protocol was immunoSEQ multiplex PCR, while the TCRdb copy is restricted to in-frame clones and leaves out a portion. The sample comprises roughly 1,000,000 clones, around 82% of which are singletons, and about 0.52% rests with the top ten. The material sequenced was memory CD4+ T cells from PBMCs. Subset: CD45RA-negative fraction. The receptors were sampled from a man between 18 and 35 years old in good health. Some clones in this sample may be carry-over from other donors' samples.

The chain couples TRBV21-1 to TRBJ2-4; TRBD2, the table's D call, was not compared with the DNA. TRBV21-1 is marked as a pseudogene. The CDR3 contains 17 residues. The CDR3 DNA reads TGTGCCAGCAGCAACAATAGCGGTATCGCAGCCAAAAACATTCAGTACTTC. Translating it yields CASSNNSGIAAKNIQYF.

This clone was counted only a few times. This sequence joins TRBV18 and TRBJ1-1; 7 nucleotides match TRBD1. The CDR3 is made up of 15 amino acids. CDR1 is KGHSH and CDR2 is LQKENI in the germline V gene. V dropped 5 bases and J dropped 1; count of bases not matched to a gene: 7. The CDR3 is CASSSTGSANTEAFF. Here the CDR3 DNA reads TGTGCCAGCTCATCGACAGGGTCGGCGAACACTGAAGCTTTCTTT.

The chain has TRBV28 and TRBJ1-2; TRBD1 matches at 8 bases. V shed 5 bases, J shed 4 bases, and the junction held 9 bases outside the gene matches. The germline V gene encodes CDR1 MDHEN and CDR2 SYDVKM. CDR3 length equals 15 residues. Here the CDR3 DNA reads TGTGCCAGCAGTCCCCGGACAGGGAAAGCCTATGGCTACACCTTC. Residues: CASSPRTGKAYGYTF.

CDR3 nucleotides: TGTGCCAGTAGTGCGGAGGGATGGCAGCCCCAGCATTTT. Protein: CASSAEGWQPQHF. The genes are TRBV19 and TRBJ1-5; D unclear. Germline CDR1 and CDR2: LNHDA and SQIVND (reference sequence). V gave up 5 bases and J gave up 7 bases, with 12 bases separating them. CDR3 length: 13 residues.

The chain has TRBV5-4 and TRBJ1-1, with unresolved D. This CDR3 is built from 14 residues. V was clipped by 4 bases and J by 4 bases, with 14 bases between them. CDR1 is SGHNT and CDR2 is YYREEE in the germline V gene (reference sequence). The CDR3 DNA follows: TGTGCCAGCAGCCCAGCTGGCACGCGCACTGAAGCTTTCTTT. It translates to CASSPAGTRTEAFF.

The J gene is TRBJ2-7, the V gene TRBV7-9; tentative D call: TRBD2 (6 bases). The CDR3 loop spans 13 amino acids. Germline CDR1 is SEHNR and CDR2 is FQNEAQ (reference sequence). V lost 1 base and J 5 bases, leaving 9 bases between the germline ends. The CDR3 sequence: CASSLERGNEQYF. The CDR3 nucleotides are TGTGCCAGCAGCTTAGAACGGGGGAACGAGCAGTACTTC.

The chain has TRBV7-9 and TRBJ2-7; 7 bases line up with TRBD2. The germline V gene has CDR1 SEHNR and CDR2 FQNEAQ (reference sequence). The J segment lost 3 bases and the V segment lost 3 bases, leaving 8 bases of the junction unmatched. The CDR3 length is 15 residues. Here the CDR3 reads CASSFVAGEGYEQYF. The DNA of the CDR3 is TGTGCCAGCAGCTTTGTGGCGGGAGAGGGCTACGAGCAGTACTTC.

J is TRBJ1-4 and V is TRBV5-5; maybe TRBD1 (6 bases). CDR3 size: 15 residues. Trimming took 1 base from V and 7 from J, leaving 14 bases between them. Germline V gene lookup returns CDR1 SGHKS and CDR2 YYEKEE (reference sequence). CDR3 protein: CASSLIQGGVEKLFF. The CDR3 nucleotides are TGTGCCAGCAGCTTGATACAGGGCGGAGTTGAAAAACTGTTTTTT.

The rearrangement uses TRBV2 and TRBJ2-5, with TRBD2 matching over 13 bases. CDR1 is SNHLY, CDR2 FYNNEI, per germline. The CDR3 has 14 amino acids. Germline trimming cut 4 bases from V and 5 bases from J; bases unmatched to any gene: 1. This chain's CDR3 is CASSGTSGSETQYF. The CDR3 DNA follows: TGTGCCAGCAGTGGGACTAGCGGGAGTGAGACCCAGTACTTC.

The CDR3 is CASSPVEGSYNEQFF. CDR3 sequence (DNA): TGCGCCAGCAGCCCAGTGGAGGGCTCCTACAATGAGCAGTTCTTC. The J gene is TRBJ2-1, the V gene TRBV5-1, with D possibly being TRBD2 (6 bases). V lost 4 bases and J lost 0, with 11 bases in between. The CDR3 contains 15 residues. Per the germline V gene, CDR1 is SGHRS and CDR2 is YFSETQ.

The chain couples TRBV28 to TRBJ2-2, with D possibly called TRBD1 or TRBD2 (5 bases each). Deletions cut 5 bases from V and 3 bases from J, with 19 bases between. The CDR3 sequence is 17 residues long. Germline CDR1 is MDHEN and CDR2 is SYDVKM. CDR3 loop: CASSQSGTIWDTGELFF. Here the CDR3 DNA reads TGTGCCAGCAGTCAGTCCGGGACCATTTGGGACACCGGGGAGCTGTTTTTT.

The rearrangement uses TRBV7-2 and TRBJ1-1; D not certain. The CDR3 is made up of 13 amino acids. The germline V and J ends were trimmed by 2 bases and 1 base, with 5 bases remaining between them. CDR1 and CDR2 (germline): SGHTA, FQGNSA. This CDR3 reads CTSSLHGNTEAFF. For the CDR3, the DNA is TGTACCAGCAGCTTACACGGGAACACTGAAGCTTTCTTT.

The chain employs TRBV2 and TRBJ2-3; D is unclear. Between the trimmed V and J ends, which lost 0 bases and 9 bases, there was a span of 10 bases. This CDR3 is built from 13 residues. The germline V gene has CDR1 SNHLY and CDR2 FYNNEI. The CDR3 DNA reads as TGTGCCAGCAGTGAAGCGCCCAGGACCACGCAGTATTTT. Translation: CASSEAPRTTQYF. Looking up the rest from reference TRBV2 and TRBJ2-3 gives the full variable domain: EPEVTQTPSHQVTQMGQEVILRCVPISNHLYFYWYRQILGQKVEFLVSFYNNEISEKSEIFDDQFSVERPDGSNFTLKIRSTKLEDSAMYFCASSEAPRTTQYFGPGTRLTVL.